What follows are 30 T cell receptor beta chains derived from one specimen sequenced in a study of OX40 agonist ivuxolimab in advanced cancers. Data came from immunoSEQ multiplex PCR; TCRdb stores just in-frame clones and leaves some out. Among approximately 30,000 clones listed, less than 90% were seen once. The sample here was CD4+ or CD8+ T cells sorted from blood, taken in a trial of the OX40 agonist ivuxolimab. These receptors were taken from an adult with an advanced solid tumor such as melanoma, head and neck, liver or kidney cancer.

The chain has TRBV10-3 and TRBJ2-7; D remains unclear. CDR1 and CDR2 (germline): ENHRY, SYGVKD. Trimming cost V 10 bases and J 5 bases, with 12 bases left between them. The CDR3 length is 11 residues. The chain's CDR3 is CATGSSHEQYF. The CDR3 bases are TGTGCCACCGGAAGTAGTCACGAGCAGTACTTC.

This sequence joins TRBV23-1 and TRBJ1-4, with D possibly matching TRBD1 (6 bases). TRBV23-1 is an ORF, and what it does is uncertain. V gave up 4 bases and J gave up 6 bases, with 18 bases separating them. This CDR3 is built from 16 residues. The CDR3 nucleotides read TGCGCCAGCAGTCTGCACGGGGGCAAGGGGGATGAAAAACTGTTTTTT. Its protein is CASSLHGGKGDEKLFF.

The rearrangement joins TRBV19 to TRBJ2-1, with 8 bases fitting TRBD2. CDR3 size: 13 residues. Trimming removed 7 bases from V and 3 bases from J; junction bases left unmatched: 2. Germline V CDR1 and CDR2: LNHDA, SQIVND (reference sequence). CDR3 sequence reads: CASISGSYNEQFF. In nucleotides, the CDR3 is TGTGCCAGTATAAGCGGGAGCTACAATGAGCAGTTCTTC.

The chain employs TRBV28 and TRBJ2-7; D not resolved. The germline CDR1 and CDR2 sequences are MDHEN and SYDVKM. This CDR3 comprises 12 residues. The V end was cut by 5 bases, the J end by 3 bases, with 8 bases between. Here the CDR3 reads CASSPALYEQYF. In DNA, the CDR3 is TGTGCCAGCAGTCCTGCGCTCTACGAGCAGTACTTC.

The chain employs TRBV19 and TRBJ1-1; tentative D call: TRBD1 (6 bases). Germline assignment: CDR1 LNHDA and CDR2 SQIVND (reference sequence). Trimming took off 5 bases at V and 5 bases at J, with 15 bases between the two ends. The CDR3 sequence is 14 residues long. CDR3 in DNA: TGTGCCAGTAGTGGAGACAGGTTCGGAACTGAAGCTTTCTTT. Translating it yields CASSGDRFGTEAFF.

The chain is built from TRBV6-5 and TRBJ2-1; D remains unclear. The CDR3 runs 13 residues. V shed 0 bases and J shed 8 bases, with 8 bases lying between them. From germline, CDR1 is MNHEY and CDR2 SVGAGI. The CDR3 loop is CASSYSPIDEQFF. The CDR3 nucleotides read TGTGCCAGCAGTTACTCCCCTATCGATGAGCAGTTCTTC.

The CDR3 DNA sequence: TGTGCCAGCAGTTTGGGACAGAACACTGAAGCTTTCTTT. Protein product: CASSLGQNTEAFF. The chain uses TRBV6-5 and TRBJ1-1; the D gene is possibly TRBD1 (6 bases). Looked up from germline, CDR1 is MNHEY and CDR2 is SVGAGI. Trimming cost V 4 bases and J 1 base, with 7 bases left between them. The CDR3 totals 13 residues.

This sequence joins TRBV7-6 and TRBJ1-1; a weak D match, TRBD1 (5 bases). This CDR3 region has 14 residues. CDR1 and CDR2 (germline): SGHVS, FNYEAQ. Trimming stripped 5 bases from V and 0 bases from J, with 10 bases between. The CDR3 spells CASSPGTLNTEAFF. The CDR3 region has the DNA TGTGCCAGCAGCCCCGGGACCCTGAACACTGAAGCTTTCTTT.

This rearrangement joins TRBV5-6 to TRBJ2-2, with D perhaps matching TRBD2 (5 bases). Germline V CDR1 and CDR2: SGHDT, YYEEEE. This CDR3 has 13 residues. Trimming took off 4 bases at V and 6 bases at J, with 10 bases between the two ends. Written as DNA, the CDR3 is TGTGCCAGCAGCCTAATAGCGCCCGGGGAGCTGTTTTTT. Protein: CASSLIAPGELFF.

The chain recombines TRBV29-1 with TRBJ2-1, with a tentative D call TRBD2 (6 bases). This CDR3 spans 16 amino acids. Germline V CDR1 and CDR2: SQVTM, ANQGSEA. V lost 1 base, J lost 0 bases, and 13 bases lay in between. DNA of the CDR3: TGCAGCGTTGAAGGTTGGAGGGGAGGCTCCTACAATGAGCAGTTCTTC. Protein sequence: CSVEGWRGGSYNEQFF.

The gene calls are TRBV9 and TRBJ2-1; D uncertain. CDR3 length: 12 amino acids. Germline V gene data show CDR1 as SGDLS and CDR2 as YYNGEE. V lost 2 bases, J lost 8 bases, and 8 bases lay in between. The CDR3 sequence: CASSVSDDEQFF. As DNA, the CDR3 is TGTGCCAGCAGCGTGTCAGACGATGAGCAGTTCTTC. Looking up the rest from reference TRBV9 and TRBJ2-1 gives the full variable domain: DSGVTQTPKHLITATGQRVTLRCSPRSGDLSVYWYQQSLDQGLQFLIQYYNGEERAKGNILERFSAQQFPDLHSELNLSSLELGDSALYFCASSVSDDEQFFGPGTRLTVL.

The chain carries TRBV6-1 and TRBJ2-7; 7 bases are shared with TRBD2. This CDR3 spans 12 amino acids. Germline CDR1 reads MNHNS; CDR2 reads SASEGT. The V segment lost 5 bases and the J segment 4 bases; nucleotides outside the gene matches: 2. The CDR3 DNA follows: TGTGCCAGCAGTTGGGACTATTACGAGCAGTACTTC. The encoded protein is CASSWDYYEQYF.

The chain links TRBV6-1 to TRBJ1-1; D is possibly TRBD1 (6 bases). Trimming shortened V by 0 bases and J by 3 bases, and 14 bases separated the two germline ends. This CDR3 region has 16 residues. Germline V gene lookup returns CDR1 MNHNS and CDR2 SASEGT. The CDR3 region has the DNA TGTGCCAGCAGTGAAGCGCCACAGGGTATAGACACTGAAGCTTTCTTT. It specifies CASSEAPQGIDTEAFF.

The CDR3 protein is CASSARVNEQYF. CDR3 sequence (DNA): TGTGCCAGCAGTGCCAGGGTGAACGAGCAGTACTTC. V usage is TRBV6-4 and J usage is TRBJ2-7, with TRBD1 as a possible D gene (5 bases). Germline V gene lookup returns CDR1 MRHNA and CDR2 SNTAGT. V lost 4 bases and J lost 5, with 9 bases in between. The CDR3 runs 12 residues.

The J gene is TRBJ1-4, the V gene TRBV4-3; D is uncertain. V gave up 4 bases and J gave up 3 bases, with 12 bases separating them. This CDR3 region has 15 residues. CDR1 and CDR2 from the germline V gene are LGHNA and YSLEER. The CDR3 region is CASSLDADSNEKLFF. CDR3 nucleotides: TGCGCCAGCAGCCTAGACGCGGACTCTAATGAAAAACTGTTTTTT.

The CDR3 loop is CASSQVPSNTGELFF. CDR3 bases: TGCGCCAGCAGCCAAGTGCCCTCTAACACCGGGGAGCTGTTTTTT. V is TRBV4-1 and J is TRBJ2-2; D unresolved. The germline gives CDR1 MGHRA, CDR2 YSYEKL. The CDR3 is 15 amino acids. Trimming removed 1 base at V and 2 bases at J, with 8 bases between.

Written as DNA, the CDR3 is TGTGCCAGTAGTATGCTACGGATAAACACCGGGGAGCTGTTTTTT. Translating gives CASSMLRINTGELFF. This chain links TRBV19 with TRBJ2-2, with D unresolved. CDR1 is LNHDA and CDR2 is SQIVND in the germline V gene (reference sequence). This CDR3 has 15 amino acids. V was clipped by 3 bases and J by 2 bases, with 10 bases between them.

This clone was observed a handful of times. The V call is TRBV7-6, the J call TRBJ2-7; 8 bases are shared with TRBD2. Germline loops: CDR1 SGHVS, CDR2 FNYEAQ. The J segment lost 5 bases and the V segment lost 1 base, leaving 7 bases of the junction unmatched. This CDR3 comprises 15 residues. For the CDR3, the DNA is TGTGCCAGCAGCTTAGAAGTAGCGGGATACCACGAGCAGTACTTC. Amino acid sequence: CASSLEVAGYHEQYF. Using reference TRBV7-6 and TRBJ2-7 for the parts outside the CDR3, the full variable domain is GAGVSQSPRYKVTKRGQDVALRCDPISGHVSLYWYRQALGQGPEFLTYFNYEAQQDKSGLPNDRFSAERPEGSISTLTIQRTEQRDSAMYRCASSLEVAGYHEQYFGPGTRLTVT.

This clone was detected only once. This rearrangement joins TRBV11-2 to TRBJ2-1; D uncertain. V was trimmed by 5 bases and J by 3 bases, leaving 14 bases between them. This CDR3 is built from 15 residues. CDR1 and CDR2 (germline): SGHAT, FQNNGV. Here the CDR3 reads CASSHPPRDYNEQFF. The DNA of the CDR3 is TGTGCCAGCAGCCACCCTCCTCGAGACTACAATGAGCAGTTCTTC.

This chain joins TRBV6-5 and TRBJ2-2, with TRBD1 matching 7 bases. The J segment lost 5 bases and the V segment lost 6 bases, leaving 9 bases of the junction unmatched. Germline CDR1 and CDR2: MNHEY and SVGAGI. The CDR3 covers 15 residues. CDR3 amino acids: CASSLRDRVTGELFF. The CDR3 region has the DNA TGTGCCAGCAGCCTCCGGGACAGAGTTACCGGGGAGCTGTTTTTT.

The chain recombines TRBV28 with TRBJ1-5, with no clear D. The CDR3 contains 11 residues. Germline CDR1 and CDR2: MDHEN and SYDVKM. V was clipped by 6 bases and J by 10 bases, with 10 bases between them. The DNA for the CDR3 is TGTGCCAGCAGCCCCTCGTCCCCCCAGCATTTT. Translation gives CASSPSSPQHF.

A single count supports this clone. The rearrangement uses TRBV29-1 and TRBJ1-2; 7 bases match TRBD1. The CDR3 has 12 amino acids. CDR1 is SQVTM and CDR2 is ANQGSEA in the germline V gene. Trimming cost V 7 bases and J 7 bases; bases outside gene matches: 9. CDR3 loop: CSADTGTAGYTF. CDR3 DNA: TGCAGCGCCGATACGGGGACAGCTGGCTACACCTTC.

Concerning this clone itself: Distinct nucleotide sequences in the sample also encode this CDR3. The chain uses TRBV7-9 and TRBJ1-5, with 10 nucleotides matching TRBD1. CDR3 size: 17 residues. V lost 1 base and J lost 2; bases outside the gene matches: 5. Germline loops: CDR1 SEHNR, CDR2 FQNEAQ (reference sequence). CDR3 nucleotide sequence: TGTGCCAGCAGCTTAGGCGGGACAGGGGTCGGCAATCAGCCCCAGCATTTT. As protein: CASSLGGTGVGNQPQHF.

This clone was found once. V usage is TRBV5-1 and J usage is TRBJ1-3; D remains unclear. The CDR3 is 14 residues long. Per the germline V gene, CDR1 is SGHRS and CDR2 is YFSETQ. V was pared by 4 bases and J by 0 bases, with 8 bases between. This CDR3 reads CASSPQVSGNTIYF. The CDR3 DNA follows: TGCGCCAGCAGCCCCCAGGTCTCTGGAAACACCATATATTTT.

This rearrangement joins TRBV19 to TRBJ2-7; D uncertain. The CDR3 has 11 residues. The germline V and J ends were trimmed by 9 bases and 5 bases, with 11 bases remaining between them. Germline V CDR1 and CDR2: LNHDA, SQIVND (reference sequence). CDR3: CASAYLNEQYF. The CDR3 DNA sequence: TGTGCCAGCGCGTACTTAAACGAGCAGTACTTC.

The chain couples TRBV13 to TRBJ2-1; no clear D gene. The CDR3 spans 13 residues. Between the trimmed V and J ends, which lost 8 bases and 10 bases, there was a span of 18 bases. Germline V gives CDR1 PRHDT, CDR2 FYEKMQ (reference sequence). The CDR3 reads CASYQPGRMEQFF. CDR3 sequence (DNA): TGTGCCAGCTACCAACCGGGTAGGATGGAGCAGTTCTTC.

V usage is TRBV19 and J usage is TRBJ1-5; 8 bases map to TRBD1. V lost 5 bases, J lost 5 bases, and 8 bases stayed unmatched. Germline loops: CDR1 LNHDA, CDR2 SQIVND (reference sequence). The length of the CDR3 is 15 residues. CDR3 sequence (DNA): TGTGCCAGTAGTCCCCGGACAGGGTTGTATCAGCCCCAGCATTTT. Translating gives CASSPRTGLYQPQHF.

The rearrangement joins TRBV28 to TRBJ1-1; possibly TRBD1 for D (6 bases). CDR1 and CDR2 from the germline V gene are MDHEN and SYDVKM. Trimming removed 8 bases at V and 3 bases at J, with 13 bases between. The CDR3 spans 13 residues. CDR3 sequence: CASLRTGYTEAFF. The CDR3 DNA follows: TGTGCCAGCCTTAGAACAGGGTACACTGAAGCTTTCTTT.

The genes are TRBV15 and TRBJ2-7; maybe TRBD2 (5 bases). Trimming took 3 bases from V and 1 from J, leaving 19 bases between them. The CDR3 consists of 17 residues. In germline, CDR1 is LNHNV, CDR2 YYDKDF (reference sequence). CDR3 protein: CATSSTDGLSPSYEQYF. Written as DNA, the CDR3 is TGTGCCACCAGCAGCACGGACGGACTCTCACCTTCCTACGAGCAGTACTTC.

The chain uses TRBV7-9 and TRBJ2-2, with D uncertain. The germline CDR1 and CDR2 sequences are SEHNR and FQNEAQ (reference sequence). V was cut by 5 bases and J by 3 bases, with 4 bases left in between. CDR3 length equals 12 residues. The CDR3 here is CASSAYTGELFF. DNA for the CDR3: TGTGCCAGCAGCGCCTACACCGGGGAGCTGTTTTTT.